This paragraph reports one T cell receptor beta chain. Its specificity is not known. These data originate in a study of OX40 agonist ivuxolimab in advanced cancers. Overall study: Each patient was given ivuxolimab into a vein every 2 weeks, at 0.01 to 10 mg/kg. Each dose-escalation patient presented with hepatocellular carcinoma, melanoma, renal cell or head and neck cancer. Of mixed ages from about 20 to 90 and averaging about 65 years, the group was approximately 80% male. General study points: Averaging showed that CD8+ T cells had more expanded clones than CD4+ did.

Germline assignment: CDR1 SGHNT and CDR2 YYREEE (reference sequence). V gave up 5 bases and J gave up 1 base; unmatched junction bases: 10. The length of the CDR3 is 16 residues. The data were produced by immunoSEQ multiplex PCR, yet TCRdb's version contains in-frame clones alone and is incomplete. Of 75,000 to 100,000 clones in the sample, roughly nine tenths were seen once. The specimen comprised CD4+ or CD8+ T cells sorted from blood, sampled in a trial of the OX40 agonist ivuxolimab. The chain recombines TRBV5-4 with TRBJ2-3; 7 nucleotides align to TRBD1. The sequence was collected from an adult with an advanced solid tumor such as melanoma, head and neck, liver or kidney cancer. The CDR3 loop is CASSLRDTGGTDTQYF. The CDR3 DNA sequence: TGTGCCAGCAGTCTCAGAGACACAGGGGGCACAGATACGCAGTATTTT. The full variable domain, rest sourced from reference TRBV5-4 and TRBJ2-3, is ETGVTQSPTHLIKTRGQQVTLRCSSQSGHNTVSWYQQALGQGPQFIFQYYREEENGRGNFPPRFSGLQFPNYSSELNVNALELDDSALYLCASSLRDTGGTDTQYFGPGTRLTVL.